This entry concerns a single T cell receptor beta chain. The sample belongs to a study of Ad26.COV2.S vaccination and SARS-CoV-2 variants. Clones were sequenced by immunoSEQ multiplex PCR, and TCRdb holds only the in-frame ones, with some missing. The data show some 240,000 clones, roughly 85% seen once. This CDR3 comprises 12 residues. The germline V and J ends were trimmed by 8 bases and 3 bases, with 11 bases remaining between them. The germline gives CDR1 LGHDT, CDR2 YNNKEL (reference sequence). Treatment noted: some 20 received Ad26.COV2.S at low or high dose, single or two shots; roughly five received placebo; per-sample allocation not given. Day 63 after the first vaccine or placebo injection was the time point for sampling.

Source: peripheral blood, taken in a trial of Ad26.COV2.S vaccine versus placebo. The receptor's source is a person between 18 and 65 years old who received the Ad26.COV2.S COVID-19 vaccine or a placebo. The chain carries TRBV3-1 (or the pseudogene TRBV3-2) and TRBJ2-7; D is undetermined. CDR3 coding DNA: TGTGCCAGCGTCCCACGGCTCTACGAGCAGTACTTC. This translates into CASVPRLYEQYF.